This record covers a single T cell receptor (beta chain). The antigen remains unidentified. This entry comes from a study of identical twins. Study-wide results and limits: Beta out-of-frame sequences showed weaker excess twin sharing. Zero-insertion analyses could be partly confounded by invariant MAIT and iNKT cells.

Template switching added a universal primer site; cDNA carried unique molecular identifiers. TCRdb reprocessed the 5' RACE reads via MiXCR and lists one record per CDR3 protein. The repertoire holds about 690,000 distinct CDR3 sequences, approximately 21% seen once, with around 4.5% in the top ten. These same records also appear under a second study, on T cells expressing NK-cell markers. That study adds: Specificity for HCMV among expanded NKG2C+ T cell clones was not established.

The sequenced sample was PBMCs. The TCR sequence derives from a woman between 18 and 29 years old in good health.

Written as DNA, the CDR3 is TGTGCCAGCAGCTTTAGGCCAGGCTCAGATACGCAGTATTTT. Protein: CASSFRPGSDTQYF. The chain is built from TRBV7-3 and TRBJ2-3; D unresolved. Germline V gene lookup returns CDR1 SGHTA and CDR2 FQGTGA. The CDR3 extends over 14 amino acids. The ends were cut back, 3 bases at V and 4 bases at J, with 11 bases in the middle.